The 26 T cell receptor beta chains reported below all come from one sample, sequenced in a study of blood T cell repertoires in COVID-19. Produced via immunoSEQ multiplex PCR; TCRdb's table is partial and in-frame only. Of 150,000 to 200,000 clones listed, approximately 92% are singletons. Input material: peripheral blood. The receptors derive from a woman in her forties or fifties with acute or convalescent COVID-19.

This chain uses TRBV5-6 with TRBJ1-4, with 10 bases that match TRBD1. This CDR3 has 12 residues. Germline values: CDR1 SGHDT, CDR2 YYEEEE. Trimming took 3 bases from V and 15 from J; bases not matched to a gene: 5. CDR3 sequence: CASSSDRGLLFF. CDR3 nucleotides: TGTGCCAGCAGCTCCGACAGGGGGCTGTTGTTTTTT.

V usage is TRBV2 and J usage is TRBJ1-6; D gene ambiguous. The CDR3 is made up of 14 amino acids. The V end lost 7 bases, the J end lost 6 bases, and 13 bases lay between the germline ends. The germline V gene has CDR1 SNHLY and CDR2 FYNNEI. Here the CDR3 reads CASNSGFPNSPLHF. The CDR3 nucleotides read TGTGCCAGCAACTCGGGTTTTCCTAATTCACCCCTCCACTTT.

This chain connects TRBV10-2 to TRBJ1-1; D is unclear. Deletions cut 6 bases from V and 0 bases from J, with 8 bases between. The CDR3 loop spans 13 amino acids. Germline CDR1 WSHSY, CDR2 SAAADI. CDR3 loop: CASRRALNTEAFF. The CDR3 nucleotides read TGCGCCAGCAGGAGGGCGCTGAACACTGAAGCTTTCTTT.

This clone came up once. The V gene is TRBV24-1, the J gene TRBJ2-2, with a weak D call TRBD1 (5 bases). This CDR3 is built from 15 residues. Germline CDR1 and CDR2: KGHDR and SFDVKD. V shed 1 base and J shed 1 base, with 6 bases lying between them. CDR3 sequence: CATSDFRGNTGELFF. For the CDR3, the DNA is TGTGCCACCAGTGATTTTAGGGGGAACACCGGGGAGCTGTTTTTT.

This sequence joins TRBV11-2 and TRBJ2-3; D is possibly TRBD2 (7 bases). Trimming stripped 1 base from V and 2 bases from J, with 10 bases between. The CDR3 runs to 15 residues. CDR1 is SGHAT, CDR2 FQNNGV, per germline. The CDR3 loop reads CASSLVGGLTDTQYF. The CDR3 coding sequence is TGTGCCAGCAGCTTAGTGGGGGGGCTCACAGATACGCAGTATTTT.

The chain links TRBV19 to TRBJ1-3; D remains unclear. With 5 bases removed from V and 1 base from J, the gap between germline ends came to 27 bases. The CDR3 runs to 20 residues. Germline V gene data show CDR1 as LNHDA and CDR2 as SQIVND (reference sequence). DNA of the CDR3: TGTGCCAGTAGTTCACCTCTAGCCAGTAGGATTTCTGGATCTGGAAACACCATATATTTT. Encoded protein: CASSSPLASRISGSGNTIYF.

This chain joins TRBV3-1 (or the pseudogene TRBV3-2) and TRBJ2-2; 13 nucleotides agree with TRBD2. CDR3 length equals 14 residues. Germline trimming cut 7 bases from V and 5 bases from J; bases unmatched to any gene: 1. The germline V gene has CDR1 LGHDT and CDR2 YNNKEL (reference sequence). The CDR3 protein is CASMGLAGTGELFF. The CDR3 nucleotides read TGTGCCAGCATGGGACTAGCGGGGACCGGGGAGCTGTTTTTT.

The gene calls are TRBV11-1 and TRBJ2-7; no clear D. CDR3 length: 14 residues. Germline CDR1 SGHAT, CDR2 FQDESV (reference sequence). Trimming stripped 5 bases from V and 4 bases from J, with 15 bases between. The CDR3 DNA sequence: TGTGCCAGCAGCAAAACGCGGCAGAATTACGAGCAGTACTTC. This gives the protein CASSKTRQNYEQYF.

The chain carries TRBV5-6 and TRBJ1-1, with TRBD1 matching 10 bases. The CDR3 loop spans 15 amino acids. Germline loops: CDR1 SGHDT, CDR2 YYEEEE. V was pared by 7 bases and J by 4 bases, with 10 bases of the junction left unmatched. The CDR3 region has the DNA TGTGCCAGCCGTATCGACAGGGGGCGAGGCACTGAAGCTTTCTTT. It codes for CASRIDRGRGTEAFF.

The CDR3 loop reads CASSPPSRAGDEQFF. CDR3 nucleotide sequence: TGTGCCAGCTCACCACCGTCCCGCGCAGGGGATGAGCAGTTCTTC. The chain joins TRBV18 to TRBJ2-1, with a weak D call TRBD1 (6 bases). V gave up 0 bases and J gave up 8 bases, with 14 bases separating them. Per the germline V gene, CDR1 is KGHSH and CDR2 is LQKENI. CDR3 length equals 15 residues.

The DNA for the CDR3 is TGTGCCAGCAGCCAAGGGACAGGGCTTTACACCGGGGAGCTGTTTTTT. This gives the protein CASSQGTGLYTGELFF. The genes are TRBV9 and TRBJ2-2, with 9 bases matching TRBD1. J gave up 3 bases and V 4 bases, and 7 bases lay outside the gene matches. Germline-derived CDR1 and CDR2 are SGDLS and YYNGEE. The CDR3 totals 16 residues.

The chain employs TRBV5-6 and TRBJ1-2, with unresolved D. Looked up from germline, CDR1 is SGHDT and CDR2 is YYEEEE. The length of the CDR3 is 17 residues. Trimming cost V 2 bases and J 5 bases, with 22 bases left between them. The CDR3 sequence is CASSFGGGQTLPYGYTF. The CDR3 DNA sequence: TGTGCCAGCAGCTTCGGAGGAGGGCAAACCCTTCCTTATGGCTACACCTTC.

The chain links TRBV18 to TRBJ1-1; TRBD1 agrees at 8 bases. Germline assignment: CDR1 KGHSH and CDR2 LQKENI. The V and J ends lost 6 bases and 2 bases, in that order; junction bases with no gene match: 11. This CDR3 region has 16 residues. The CDR3 here is CASSPGQGVGNTEAFF. The CDR3 DNA is TGTGCCAGCTCCCCCGGACAGGGAGTAGGTAACACTGAAGCTTTCTTT. The full variable domain, its missing parts supplied by reference TRBV18 and TRBJ1-1, is NAGVMQNPRHLVRRRGQEARLRCSPMKGHSHVYWYRQLPEEGLKFMVYLQKENIIDESGMPKERFSAEFPKEGPSILRIQQVVRGDSAAYFCASSPGQGVGNTEAFFGQGTRLTVV.

This clone has a single count. The genes are TRBV12-3 or TRBV12-4 and TRBJ1-1; D is possibly TRBD1 (5 bases). There are 13 residues in the CDR3. V lost 5 bases, J lost 3 bases, and 10 bases lay in between. CDR3 DNA sequence: TGTGCCAGCAGTGGGGGGGGTTACACTGAAGCTTTCTTT. Translating it yields CASSGGGYTEAFF.

V and J are TRBV10-2 and TRBJ2-3; D uncertain. CDR1 WSHSY and CDR2 SAAADI come from the germline V gene. Trimming removed 2 bases from V and 6 bases from J, with 3 bases in between. The CDR3 sequence is 11 residues long. CDR3 in DNA: TGCGCCAGCAGTGAGCGTGATACGCAGTATTTT. This sequence encodes CASSERDTQYF.

This rearrangement joins TRBV28 to TRBJ2-7; tentative D call: TRBD2 (7 bases). Germline lookup yields CDR1 MDHEN and CDR2 SYDVKM. Trimming left V 3 bases short and J 6 bases short, with 18 bases between. This CDR3 region has 15 residues. The CDR3 sequence is CASSFKGGRVAEQYF. The DNA of the CDR3 is TGTGCCAGCAGTTTCAAGGGGGGGCGGGTAGCCGAGCAGTACTTC.

Only one count was recorded for this clone. The chain carries TRBV7-2 and TRBJ2-7; a possible D gene is TRBD1 (6 bases). V was clipped by 1 base and J by 2 bases, with 12 bases between them. CDR1 SGHTA and CDR2 FQGNSA come from the germline V gene. CDR3 length: 15 residues. The CDR3 is CASSLGTASTYEQYF. The DNA for the CDR3 is TGTGCCAGCAGCTTAGGGACAGCCAGTACCTACGAGCAGTACTTC. The entire variable domain, with the rest obtained from reference TRBV7-2 and TRBJ2-7, is as follows: GAGVSQSPSNKVTEKGKDVELRCDPISGHTALYWYRQSLGQGLEFLIYFQGNSAPDKSGLPSDRFSAERTGGSVSTLTIQRTQQEDSAVYLCASSLGTASTYEQYFGPGTRLTVT.

The chain recombines TRBV30 with TRBJ1-5; 10 nucleotides match TRBD1. J was trimmed by 6 bases and V by 2 bases; bases with no gene match: 7. Germline lookup yields CDR1 GTSNPN and CDR2 SVGIG (reference sequence). The CDR3 spans 15 residues. The CDR3 bases are TGTGCCTGGAGTTCGGGACAGGGGTTTGGTCAGCCCCAGCATTTT. This translates into CAWSSGQGFGQPQHF.

This clone is a singleton in its sample. The chain couples TRBV14 to TRBJ1-4; D remains unclear. The germline gives CDR1 SGHDN, CDR2 FVKESK. The V and J ends lost 0 bases and 8 bases respectively, with 7 bases between them. CDR3 size: 13 residues. CDR3 loop: CASSQDWSEKLFF. Here the CDR3 DNA reads TGTGCCAGCAGCCAAGATTGGAGCGAAAAACTGTTTTTT. The full variable domain, with the rest looked up from reference TRBV14 and TRBJ1-4, is EAGVTQFPSHSVIEKGQTVTLRCDPISGHDNLYWYRRVMGKEIKFLLHFVKESKQDESGMPNNRFLAERTGGTYSTLKVQPAELEDSGVYFCASSQDWSEKLFFGSGTQLSVL.

The chain couples TRBV11-2 to TRBJ1-2, with 7 bases matching TRBD1. The J segment lost 1 base and the V segment lost 1 base, leaving 6 bases of the junction unmatched. CDR1 and CDR2 (germline): SGHAT, FQNNGV. CDR3 length: 16 amino acids. CDR3 protein: CASSLAPGQNNYGYTF. In DNA, the CDR3 is TGTGCCAGCAGCTTAGCTCCGGGACAGAATAACTATGGCTACACCTTC.

This sequence joins TRBV4-3 and TRBJ2-2; TRBD1 might be the D (6 bases). Germline CDR1 reads LGHNA; CDR2 reads YSLEER. V lost 0 bases to trimming and J lost 6 bases, with 23 bases between them. The CDR3 loop spans 19 amino acids. The CDR3 reads CASSQEKQGNYPTPGELFF. As DNA, the CDR3 is TGCGCCAGCAGCCAAGAGAAACAGGGTAATTACCCAACACCCGGGGAGCTGTTTTTT.

This chain connects TRBV19 to TRBJ1-1; D gene unclear. The CDR3 is 14 amino acids. V dropped 8 bases and J dropped 5 bases, with 18 bases sitting between them. Germline-derived CDR1 and CDR2 are LNHDA and SQIVND (reference sequence). The CDR3 DNA sequence: TGTGCCAGTGGGGAGTGGGTTTGGAAAACTGAAGCTTTCTTT. Amino acid sequence: CASGEWVWKTEAFF.

This clone has only one observation. The CDR3 is CASSHTWGGVSGNTIYF. CDR3 sequence (DNA): TGTGCCAGCAGCCACACTTGGGGGGGAGTCTCTGGAAACACCATATATTTT. The rearrangement links TRBV3-1 (or the pseudogene TRBV3-2) to TRBJ1-3, with D possibly matching TRBD1 (5 bases). CDR3 size: 17 residues. The ends were cut back, 3 bases at V and 0 bases at J, with 15 bases in the middle. The germline V gene has CDR1 LGHDT and CDR2 YNNKEL (reference sequence).

J is TRBJ1-2 and V is TRBV30; TRBD1 matches at 7 bases. CDR3 size: 15 residues. V lost 2 bases, J lost 4 bases, and 10 bases stayed unmatched. CDR1 is GTSNPN, CDR2 SVGIG, per germline (reference sequence). The CDR3 DNA reads as TGTGCCTGGAGTCCCGGCCGAGGGACAGTCTATGGCTACACCTTC. Its translation is CAWSPGRGTVYGYTF.

The chain employs TRBV2 and TRBJ2-1; the match to TRBD2 covers 7 bases. Germline CDR1 reads SNHLY; CDR2 reads FYNNEI. Losses at the gene ends were 6 bases for V and 7 bases for J; bases not matched to a gene: 12. CDR3 length: 15 residues. CDR3 protein: CASRGFRTSGNEQFF. In DNA form, the CDR3 reads TGTGCCAGCAGAGGGTTTAGGACTAGTGGTAATGAGCAGTTCTTC.

V and J are TRBV6-6 and TRBJ1-1; 8 bases map to TRBD1. Trimming cost V 6 bases and J 1 base; bases outside gene matches: 10. CDR3 length: 16 amino acids. CDR1 MNHNY and CDR2 SVGAGI come from the germline V gene (reference sequence). In nucleotides, the CDR3 is TGTGCCAGCAGATCACCGGGACAGGCGAGGAACACTGAAGCTTTCTTT. Encoded protein: CASRSPGQARNTEAFF.